The rows below give T cell receptor beta chains drawn from one sample of a study of regulatory T cells in long-lasting Graves disease. TCRdb ran MiXCR on the multiplex PCR reads and lists one entry per CDR3 protein. The sample contains fewer than 450,000 distinct CDR3 sequences, over 12% of which appear only once. These data were also reused for a study on T cells in Graves' hyperthyroidism and ophthalmopathy.

This specimen was peripheral blood mononuclear cells (PBMCs), taken at new diagnosis, from a patient treated with antithyroid drugs. The receptors originated from a woman aged 35 to 49 with Graves disease. CDR3s include the opening cysteine and the closing phenylalanine or tryptophan. A D gene is named only where the DNA matches it firmly. Size values are once, few and many counts, or a class for expanded clones, and some rows have none.

V,D,size,J,DNA,CDR3
TRBV3-1,NA,NA,TRBJ2-7,TGTGCCAGCAGCCATCTCCATCAGGTGAGGGGATCCTACGAGCAGTACTTC,CASSHLHQVRGSYEQYF
TRBV11-1,NA,many,TRBJ2-6,TGTGCCAGCAGCTTAGAGTCCGGGCCTGGGGCCAACGTCCTGACTTTC,CASSLESGPGANVLTF
TRBV24-1,TRBD1,many,TRBJ2-2,TGTGCCACCAGTGGTTTGGACAGGGTAGGCTCCGGGGAGCTGTTTTTT,CATSGLDRVGSGELFF
TRBV27,TRBD1,many,TRBJ1-1,TGTGCCAGCAGTGTGACAGGGTCGAACACTGAAGCTTTCTTT,CASSVTGSNTEAFF
TRBV28,TRBD1,many,TRBJ2-6,TGTGCCAGCAGTACCCAACAACAGGGGGCCGATGTTGTGGCTGGGGCCAACGTCCTGACTTTC,CASSTQQQGADVVAGANVLTF
TRBV28,NA,many,TRBJ2-3,TGTGCCAGCAGTTTATCTGCCGGACGCACAGATACGCAGTATTTT,CASSLSAGRTDTQYF
TRBV3-1,TRBD2,NA,TRBJ2-1,TGTGCCAGCAGCCCCAGGACTAGCGGATCCTACAATGAGCAGTTCTTC,CASSPRTSGSYNEQFF
TRBV12-3/TRBV12-4,NA,many,TRBJ1-5,TGTGCCAGCGGTCCCTACCTGAGGGGGAATAAGGGCAATCAGCCCCAGCATTTT,CASGPYLRGNKGNQPQHF
TRBV28,NA,NA,TRBJ2-2,TGTGCCAGCAGTTCCCTTCCGTTTAGGGGTCGGGAGCTGTTTTTT,CASSSLPFRGRELFF
TRBV18,NA,many,TRBJ2-1,TGTGCCAGCTCACCATCGGGGGCGGGAGTCGCGAATGAGCAGTTCTTC,CASSPSGAGVANEQFF
TRBV27,TRBD1,NA,TRBJ2-1,TGTGCCAGCAGCACCGGGACAGTCTCCTACAATGAGCAGTTCTTC,CASSTGTVSYNEQFF
TRBV24-1,TRBD2,NA,TRBJ2-7,TGTGCCACCACCTTAGCGGGAGACCACTACGAGCAGTACTTC,CATTLAGDHYEQYF
TRBV9,NA,few,TRBJ2-1,TGTGCCAGCAGCGTTGGAACTAGGGTTTACAATGAGCAGTTCTTC,CASSVGTRVYNEQFF
TRBV3-1,TRBD2,many,TRBJ2-3,TGTGCCAGCAGCCAAGCGGGACTAGCGGAGTCAGATACGCAGTATTTT,CASSQAGLAESDTQYF
TRBV2,TRBD1,many,TRBJ2-7,TGTGCCAGCAATCCCGAGGGGGCAGCATACGAGCAGTACTTC,CASNPEGAAYEQYF
TRBV5-1,NA,many,TRBJ2-7,TGCGCCAGCAGCTCCACCGGGACGGATTACGAGCAGTACTTC,CASSSTGTDYEQYF
TRBV12-3/TRBV12-4,TRBD2,many,TRBJ2-2,TGTGCCAGCAGTTTAGGACTAGCGGGACCCGGGGAGCTGTTTTTT,CASSLGLAGPGELFF
TRBV5-1,NA,few,TRBJ2-2,TGCGCCAGCAGCGACCCAACCGTGACCGGGGAGCTGTTTTTT,CASSDPTVTGELFF
TRBV7-9,NA,NA,TRBJ2-5,TGTGCCAGCAGCGGCGTTGGACTCCGTGCCCAAGAGACCCAGTACTTC,CASSGVGLRAQETQYF
TRBV7-8,TRBD2,many,TRBJ2-3,TGTGCCAGCAGCTTAACCCCCCCTAGCGGCATCACAGATACGCAGTATTTT,CASSLTPPSGITDTQYF
TRBV6-5,NA,few,TRBJ1-6,TGTGCCAGCAGTTACTTTTCGGTTCGCGGCCGGCACGTTGGTTCACCCCTCCACTTT,CASSYFSVRGRHVGSPLHF
TRBV6-5,TRBD1,few,TRBJ2-6,TGTGCCAGCAGTTACTCGATGCAGGGGGCGAATGGGGCCAACGTCCTGACTTTC,CASSYSMQGANGANVLTF
TRBV11-3,NA,many,TRBJ2-7,TGTGCCAGCAGCGCTCCGGGCAAGGGGTCCTACGAGCAGTACTTC,CASSAPGKGSYEQYF
TRBV12-3/TRBV12-4,NA,few,TRBJ2-1,TGTGCCAGCAGTTCGGGGCTCGATGAGCAGTTCTTC,CASSSGLDEQFF
TRBV20-1,NA,many,TRBJ2-7,TGCAGTGCTAGAGTCGTGGGAGTGAGCGGGGAGCAGTACTTC,CSARVVGVSGEQYF
TRBV11-3,NA,many,TRBJ2-7,TGTGCCAGCAGCTCCCGGGACTCCTACGAGCAGTACTTC,CASSSRDSYEQYF
TRBV5-1,NA,many,TRBJ2-5,TGCGCCAGCAGCTGGAGCAGGGAAGAGACCCAGTACTTC,CASSWSREETQYF
TRBV4-2,NA,NA,TRBJ1-2,TGTGCCAGCAGCCAAGATTTAACAGGCCCTTTCTATGGCTACACCTTC,CASSQDLTGPFYGYTF
TRBV11-3,TRBD1,many,TRBJ2-7,TGTGCCAGCAGCCTATACAGGGGTTTGGGGTACGAGCAGTACTTC,CASSLYRGLGYEQYF
TRBV29-1,NA,many,TRBJ2-7,TGCAGCGCTCAACTTTTTCCCACCTACGAGCAGTACTTC,CSAQLFPTYEQYF
TRBV7-9,NA,few,TRBJ2-3,TGTGCCAGCAGCCCAGCAGTCGGGGGCAAAAGTGGGGATACGCAGTATTTT,CASSPAVGGKSGDTQYF
TRBV20-1,NA,few,TRBJ2-7,TGCAGTGCTAAAGATTTGCGAGCGGAAGTATCCTACGAGCAGTACTTC,CSAKDLRAEVSYEQYF
TRBV6-2/TRBV6-3,NA,many,TRBJ2-7,TGTGCCAGCAGGGGACACGCCATATACGAGCAGTACTTC,CASRGHAIYEQYF
TRBV5-1,TRBD1,many,TRBJ1-1,TGCGCCAGCAGCCCGAGACAGGGGTCTGGTACTGAAGCTTTCTTT,CASSPRQGSGTEAFF
TRBV5-4,TRBD2,NA,TRBJ2-1,TGTGCCAGCAGCTTCGGGACTAGCTCGGTCAATGAGCAGTTCTTC,CASSFGTSSVNEQFF
TRBV29-1,NA,NA,TRBJ2-1,TGCAGCGTTGCAGGGTTTAGCCTTGGTGAGCAGTTCTTC,CSVAGFSLGEQFF
TRBV27,NA,few,TRBJ2-1,TGTGCCAGCAGCCCTAGCAGGACTTTCCTTTACAATGAGCAGTTCTTC,CASSPSRTFLYNEQFF
TRBV30,NA,few,TRBJ1-6,TGTGCCTGGGGGAAGGACAATTCACCCCTCCACTTT,CAWGKDNSPLHF
TRBV7-8,TRBD2,NA,TRBJ2-2,TGTGCCAGCAGCCTTCGGACTAGCGGGACGTACACCGGGGAGCTGTTTTTT,CASSLRTSGTYTGELFF
TRBV6-9,TRBD2,NA,TRBJ2-1,TGTGCCAGCAGTTATATAATAGGGACTAGCGGTTACAATGAGCAGTTCTTC,CASSYIIGTSGYNEQFF
TRBV10-3,NA,NA,TRBJ2-3,TGTGCCATCAGTGAGACAACTAGAGGAACAGATACGCAGTATTTT,CAISETTRGTDTQYF
TRBV3-1,NA,few,TRBJ2-2,TGTGCCAGCAGCCAAGGTCGGACGAACACCGGGGAGCTGTTTTTT,CASSQGRTNTGELFF
TRBV27,NA,many,TRBJ2-3,TGTGCCAGCAGTTTACAGGGTTACACAGATACGCAGTATTTT,CASSLQGYTDTQYF
TRBV12-3/TRBV12-4,TRBD2,many,TRBJ2-2,TGTGCCAGCAGCCCAGACGGGGGGGGTCCCGGGGAGCTGTTTTTT,CASSPDGGGPGELFF
TRBV19,TRBD2,NA,TRBJ2-1,TGTGCCAGTAGTCCCCGGACTAGCGGGAGAGGGGGTGAGCAGTTCTTC,CASSPRTSGRGGEQFF